These 3 T cell receptor beta chains originate from one sample sequenced in a study of prognosis after radiotherapy for stage I lung cancer (dated by TCRdb to about 2021). The sample was run on an Illumina HiSeq 3000. Two rounds of multiplex PCR were performed to amplify the TCR beta CDR3 region from genomic DNA. In the first round of PCR, primers specific to each TRBV and TRBJ gene were used, and the primer sequences are filed in Chinese patent CN105087789A. TCRdb reprocessing: public reads trimmed at Q25 with fastp, clones called with MiXCR, in-frame beta chains kept. Each record represents a unique CDR3 protein, reported with the most common genes and DNA among its rows. This sample gives more than 7,500 distinct CDR3 sequences in total; approximately 60% of them show up just once. Of the sample, 20% falls within the top ten clones. Sequenced material: PBMCs, taken before or after stereotactic body radiation therapy (not recorded which). All receptors come from a donor aged 50 or older with non-small cell lung cancer.

This clonotype was seen a few times. This sequence may be a read error, since a much larger clone differs from it by one base. V is TRBV6-2 or TRBV6-3 and J is TRBJ1-4, with 9 bases identical to TRBD1. Looked up from germline, CDR1 is MNHEY and CDR2 is SVGEGT. The CDR3 extends over 16 amino acids. J gave up 4 bases and V 9 bases, and 12 bases lay outside the gene matches. The CDR3 DNA is TGTGCCAGAAGCCTGGACAGGGGAGGGATTAATGAAAAACTGTTTTTT. Translating gives CARSLDRGGINEKLFF.

The CDR3 DNA is TGTGCCAGCAGCCGGTGTACTACAGTAGGAGAGCAGTTCTTC. It yields the protein CASSRCTTVGEQFF. The chain joins TRBV7-7 to TRBJ2-1; D is unresolved. Deletions cut 5 bases from V and 10 bases from J, with 18 bases between. CDR1 is SSHAT and CDR2 is FNYEAQ in the germline V gene (reference sequence). CDR3 length: 14 residues.

In this sample, this clonotype turned up once. The V gene is TRBV19, the J gene TRBJ2-7; 7 bases are a match to TRBD2. Germline values: CDR1 LNHDA, CDR2 SQIVND (reference sequence). The CDR3 loop spans 13 amino acids. After removal of 5 bases from V and 8 bases from J, the junction contained 9 bases not matched to a gene. The CDR3: CASSAGLESQQYF. CDR3 sequence (DNA): TGTGCCAGTAGTGCTGGACTAGAATCCCAGCAGTACTTC.